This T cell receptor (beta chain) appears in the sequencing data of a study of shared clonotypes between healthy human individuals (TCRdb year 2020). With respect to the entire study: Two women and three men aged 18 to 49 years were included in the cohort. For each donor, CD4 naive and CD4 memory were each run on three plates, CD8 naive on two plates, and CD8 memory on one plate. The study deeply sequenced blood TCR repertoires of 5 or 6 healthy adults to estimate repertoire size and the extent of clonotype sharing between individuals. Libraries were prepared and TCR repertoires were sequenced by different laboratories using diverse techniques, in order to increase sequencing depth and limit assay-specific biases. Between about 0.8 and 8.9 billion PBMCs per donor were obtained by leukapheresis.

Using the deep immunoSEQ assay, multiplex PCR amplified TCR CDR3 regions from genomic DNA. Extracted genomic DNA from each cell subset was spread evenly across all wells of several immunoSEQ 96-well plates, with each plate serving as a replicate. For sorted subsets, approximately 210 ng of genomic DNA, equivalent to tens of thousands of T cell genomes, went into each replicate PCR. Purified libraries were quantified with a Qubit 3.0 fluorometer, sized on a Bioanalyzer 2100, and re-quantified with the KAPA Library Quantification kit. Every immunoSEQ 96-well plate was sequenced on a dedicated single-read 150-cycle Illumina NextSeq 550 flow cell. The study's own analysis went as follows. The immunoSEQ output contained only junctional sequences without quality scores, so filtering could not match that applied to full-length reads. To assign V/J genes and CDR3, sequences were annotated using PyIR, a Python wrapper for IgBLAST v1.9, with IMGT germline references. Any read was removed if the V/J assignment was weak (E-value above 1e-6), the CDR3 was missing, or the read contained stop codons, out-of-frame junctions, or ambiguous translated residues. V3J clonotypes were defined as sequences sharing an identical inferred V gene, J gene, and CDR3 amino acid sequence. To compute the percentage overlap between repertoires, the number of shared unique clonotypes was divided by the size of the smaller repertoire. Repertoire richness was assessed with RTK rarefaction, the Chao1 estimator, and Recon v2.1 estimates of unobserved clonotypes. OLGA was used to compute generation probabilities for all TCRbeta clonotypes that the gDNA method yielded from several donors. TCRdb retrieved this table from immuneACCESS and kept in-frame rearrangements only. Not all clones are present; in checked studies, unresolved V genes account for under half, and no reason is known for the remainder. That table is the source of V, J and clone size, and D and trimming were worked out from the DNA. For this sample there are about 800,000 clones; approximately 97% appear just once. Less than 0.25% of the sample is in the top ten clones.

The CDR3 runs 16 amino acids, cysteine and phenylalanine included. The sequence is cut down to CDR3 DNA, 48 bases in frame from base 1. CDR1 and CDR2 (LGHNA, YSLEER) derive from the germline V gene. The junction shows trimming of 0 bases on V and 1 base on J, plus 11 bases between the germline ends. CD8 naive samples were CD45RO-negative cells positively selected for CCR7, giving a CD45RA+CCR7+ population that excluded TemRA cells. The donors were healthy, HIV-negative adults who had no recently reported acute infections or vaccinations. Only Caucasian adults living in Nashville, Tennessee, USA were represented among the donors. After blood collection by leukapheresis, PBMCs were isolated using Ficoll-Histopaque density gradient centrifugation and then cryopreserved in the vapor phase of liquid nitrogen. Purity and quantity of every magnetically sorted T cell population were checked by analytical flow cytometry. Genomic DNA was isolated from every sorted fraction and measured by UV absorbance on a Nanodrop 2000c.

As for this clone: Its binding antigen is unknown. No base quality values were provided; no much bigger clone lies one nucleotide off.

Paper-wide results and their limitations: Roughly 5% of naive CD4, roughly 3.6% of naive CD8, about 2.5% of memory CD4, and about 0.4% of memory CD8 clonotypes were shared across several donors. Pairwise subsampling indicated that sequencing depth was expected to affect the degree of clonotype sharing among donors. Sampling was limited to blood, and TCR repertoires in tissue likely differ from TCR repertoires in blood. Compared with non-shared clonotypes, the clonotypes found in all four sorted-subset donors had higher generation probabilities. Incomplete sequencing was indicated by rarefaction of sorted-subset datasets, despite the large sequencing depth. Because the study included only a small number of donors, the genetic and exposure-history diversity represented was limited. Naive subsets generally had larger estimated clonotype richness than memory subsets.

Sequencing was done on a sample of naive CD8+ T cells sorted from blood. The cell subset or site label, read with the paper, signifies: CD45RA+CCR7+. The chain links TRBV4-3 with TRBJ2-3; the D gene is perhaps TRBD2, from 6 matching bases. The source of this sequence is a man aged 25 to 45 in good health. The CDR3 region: CASSQDGTGRTDTQYF. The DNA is TGCGCCAGCAGCCAAGACGGGACTGGACGCACAGATACGCAGTATTTT.